This T cell receptor (beta chain) was documented in a study of Ad26.COV2.S vaccination and SARS-CoV-2 variants. Study summary: Ad26.COV2.S given intramuscularly, once or twice 56 days apart. Study-wide results and limits: It was reported that spike-specific CD8+ and CD4+ T cell responses were substantially broad after vaccination. Analytic work on TCR breadth and depth might have understated the full extent of total T cell responses.

About this clone: Antigen specificity is unknown.

Sample treatment: around 19 received Ad26.COV2.S at low or high dose, single or two shots; about 5 received placebo; per-sample allocation not given. All samples were drawn on day 63, counting from the first vaccine or placebo injection. Generated by immunoSEQ multiplex PCR, the TCRdb table keeps only in-frame clones and is missing some. The sample records 410,000 or so clones, about nine tenths being singletons. V was shortened by 3 bases and J by 1 base, with 6 bases between the two germline ends. Germline V gives CDR1 SGHDN, CDR2 FVKESK. This CDR3 is built from 13 residues. The chain uses TRBV14 and TRBJ1-1; no clear D. Sequencing was performed on peripheral blood, taken in a trial of Ad26.COV2.S vaccine versus placebo. The receptor comes from a person between 18 and 65 years old who received the Ad26.COV2.S COVID-19 vaccine or a placebo. CDR3 residues: CASSQGRNTEAFF. The CDR3 coding sequence is TGTGCCAGCAGCCAGGGGAGGAACACTGAAGCTTTCTTT. The entire variable domain, with the rest obtained from reference TRBV14 and TRBJ1-1, is as follows: EAGVTQFPSHSVIEKGQTVTLRCDPISGHDNLYWYRRVMGKEIKFLLHFVKESKQDESGMPNNRFLAERTGGTYSTLKVQPAELEDSGVYFCASSQGRNTEAFFGQGTRLTVV.